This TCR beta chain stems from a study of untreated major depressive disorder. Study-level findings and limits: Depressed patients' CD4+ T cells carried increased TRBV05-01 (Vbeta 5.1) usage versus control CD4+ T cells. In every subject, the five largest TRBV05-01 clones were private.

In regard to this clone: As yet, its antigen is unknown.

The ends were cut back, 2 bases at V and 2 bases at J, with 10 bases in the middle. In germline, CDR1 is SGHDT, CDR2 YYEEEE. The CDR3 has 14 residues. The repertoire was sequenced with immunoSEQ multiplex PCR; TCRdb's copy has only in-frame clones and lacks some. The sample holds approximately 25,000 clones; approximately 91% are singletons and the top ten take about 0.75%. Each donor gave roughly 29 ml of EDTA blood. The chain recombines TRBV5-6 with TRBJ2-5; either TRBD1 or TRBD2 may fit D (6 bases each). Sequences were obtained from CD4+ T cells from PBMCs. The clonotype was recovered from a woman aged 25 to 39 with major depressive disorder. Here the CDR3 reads CASSFLGGQETQYF. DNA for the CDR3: TGTGCCAGCAGCTTCTTAGGGGGGCAAGAGACCCAGTACTTC.